The rows below give T cell receptor beta chains drawn from one sample of a study of CD8 T cells in Susac syndrome. TCRdb re-called the immunoSEQ multiplex PCR reads with MiXCR, one entry per CDR3 protein. The data hold roughly 190,000 distinct CDR3 sequences, with about 95% observed a single time. Sequencing used CD4+ T cells from PBMCs. These receptors all stem from a human donor in good health. The CDR3 runs from the conserved cysteine through the conserved F or W. The D gene is left open where the match is weak. Only some rows state a clone size, as once, few, many or a class for expanded clones.

v_call: TRBV4-2
d_call: .
j_call: TRBJ2-3
clone_size: .
cdr3_nt: TGTGCCAGCAGCCTGGGGTCTGACACAGATACGCAGTATTTT
cdr3_aa: CASSLGSDTDTQYF

v_call: TRBV29-1
d_call: .
j_call: TRBJ2-7
clone_size: .
cdr3_nt: TGCAGCGTTAAAAAAGGAGGGTACGAGCAGTACTTC
cdr3_aa: CSVKKGGYEQYF

v_call: TRBV6-6
d_call: .
j_call: TRBJ2-7
clone_size: .
cdr3_nt: TGTGCCAGCAGTTACTTTGCGGTAACCTACGAGCAGTACTTC
cdr3_aa: CASSYFAVTYEQYF

v_call: TRBV20-1
d_call: .
j_call: TRBJ2-7
clone_size: .
cdr3_nt: TGCAGTGCTAGAAAGGCAGGTTCGTACGAGCAGTACTTC
cdr3_aa: CSARKAGSYEQYF

v_call: TRBV12-3/TRBV12-4
d_call: TRBD1
j_call: TRBJ2-1
clone_size: .
cdr3_nt: TGTGCCAGCAGCTTGACAGGGAATGAGCAGTTCTTC
cdr3_aa: CASSLTGNEQFF

v_call: TRBV9
d_call: .
j_call: TRBJ2-2
clone_size: few
cdr3_nt: TGTGCCAGCAGCGTGAACACCGGGGAGCTGTTTTTT
cdr3_aa: CASSVNTGELFF

v_call: TRBV15
d_call: .
j_call: TRBJ2-7
clone_size: .
cdr3_nt: TGTGCCACCAGCAGGGCTAGTCTCTACGAGCAGTACTTC
cdr3_aa: CATSRASLYEQYF

v_call: TRBV12-3/TRBV12-4
d_call: .
j_call: TRBJ2-7
clone_size: .
cdr3_nt: TGTGCCAGCAGTTTCAGGGAGAGTGGCTCCTACGAGCAGTACTTC
cdr3_aa: CASSFRESGSYEQYF

v_call: TRBV27
d_call: .
j_call: TRBJ1-5
clone_size: .
cdr3_nt: TGTGCCAGCAGTTTATCCAGACATGTCAATCAGCCCCAGCATTTT
cdr3_aa: CASSLSRHVNQPQHF

v_call: TRBV30
d_call: .
j_call: TRBJ2-1
clone_size: .
cdr3_nt: TGTGCCTGGAGTGCGGCGGCCCCGGAGGAGTTCTTC
cdr3_aa: CAWSAAAPEEFF

v_call: TRBV29-1
d_call: .
j_call: TRBJ1-3
clone_size: .
cdr3_nt: TGCAGCGTTGAAGGGGCACAAGGAGGAAACACCATATATTTT
cdr3_aa: CSVEGAQGGNTIYF

v_call: TRBV3-1
d_call: TRBD2
j_call: TRBJ2-5
clone_size: .
cdr3_nt: TGTGCCAGCAGCCAAGAGGCGGGAGCCTGGAAGACCCAGTACTTC
cdr3_aa: CASSQEAGAWKTQYF

v_call: TRBV4-3
d_call: TRBD1
j_call: TRBJ2-3
clone_size: .
cdr3_nt: TGCGCCAGCAGCCAAGATCGGGACAGAATAGGCACAGATACGCAGTATTTT
cdr3_aa: CASSQDRDRIGTDTQYF

v_call: TRBV28
d_call: .
j_call: TRBJ2-7
clone_size: .
cdr3_nt: TGTGCCAGCGAGGGGGGCTACGAGCAGTACTTC
cdr3_aa: CASEGGYEQYF

v_call: TRBV20-1
d_call: .
j_call: TRBJ1-5
clone_size: .
cdr3_nt: TGCAGTGCTAGCCGGGACCCAGAGGGCAATCAGCCCCAGCATTTT
cdr3_aa: CSASRDPEGNQPQHF

v_call: TRBV20-1
d_call: .
j_call: TRBJ2-1
clone_size: .
cdr3_nt: TGCAGTGCTAGGGAACATATCTCCTACAATGAGCAGTTCTTC
cdr3_aa: CSAREHISYNEQFF

v_call: TRBV15
d_call: TRBD1
j_call: TRBJ2-3
clone_size: .
cdr3_nt: TGTGCCACCAGCTTGGGAACAGGGGCACTTGGAGATACGCAGTATTTT
cdr3_aa: CATSLGTGALGDTQYF

v_call: TRBV12-3/TRBV12-4
d_call: .
j_call: TRBJ2-7
clone_size: .
cdr3_nt: TGTGCCAGCAGTTTAAGCAGGGACAAGCGCGCGGAGGGCTCCTACGAGCAGTACTTC
cdr3_aa: CASSLSRDKRAEGSYEQYF

v_call: TRBV30
d_call: .
j_call: TRBJ2-3
clone_size: .
cdr3_nt: TGTGCGGGGGGTGACTTAGCGCAGTATTTT
cdr3_aa: CAGGDLAQYF

v_call: TRBV3-1
d_call: .
j_call: TRBJ2-3
clone_size: .
cdr3_nt: TGTGCCAGCAGCCCCCGTGTAGGCGGGTTGGGAGATACGCAGTATTTT
cdr3_aa: CASSPRVGGLGDTQYF

v_call: TRBV4-2
d_call: TRBD1
j_call: TRBJ2-7
clone_size: .
cdr3_nt: TGTGCCAGCAGCCCTGCGGGACAGGGAATGTCCTACGAGCAGTACTTC
cdr3_aa: CASSPAGQGMSYEQYF

v_call: TRBV7-2
d_call: .
j_call: TRBJ2-5
clone_size: .
cdr3_nt: TGTGCCACGGCATTGAATAGCGGAAACCAAGAGACCCAGTACTTC
cdr3_aa: CATALNSGNQETQYF